The rows below give T cell receptor beta chains drawn from one sample of a study of T cells expressing NK-cell markers. TCRdb re-called the 5' RACE reads and catalogs CDR3 proteins one per entry, DNA excluded. This listing includes hundreds of thousands of distinct CDR3 sequences. Sequences were obtained from blood T cells: a sorted CD56 or NKG2C T cell subset, CD4+ or CD8+ T cells, or bulk PBMC T cells (not recorded which). The receptors come from a woman aged 18 to 75 in good health. Both conserved end residues are part of each CDR3.

v_call: TRBV3-1; j_call: TRBJ2-3; cdr3_aa: CASSPGGHTQYF
v_call: TRBV12-3/TRBV12-4; j_call: TRBJ2-1; cdr3_aa: CASRPSGSMGNEQFF
v_call: TRBV18; j_call: TRBJ1-2; cdr3_aa: CASSPYDLTGYGYTF
v_call: TRBV5-1; j_call: TRBJ1-1; cdr3_aa: CASSVGGTNTEAFF
v_call: TRBV29-1; j_call: TRBJ1-5; cdr3_aa: CSGGDFNQPQHF
v_call: TRBV5-1; j_call: TRBJ1-1; cdr3_aa: CASSLPGVKTEAFF
v_call: TRBV5-1; j_call: TRBJ2-3; cdr3_aa: CASSSRGLDLDTQYF
v_call: TRBV2; j_call: TRBJ2-1; cdr3_aa: CASSDMTGNEQFF
v_call: TRBV7-2; j_call: TRBJ2-1; cdr3_aa: CASSLLASEQFF
v_call: TRBV28; j_call: TRBJ2-7; cdr3_aa: CASSTRLSYEQYF
v_call: TRBV19; j_call: TRBJ1-3; cdr3_aa: CASGENSSGNTIYF
v_call: TRBV6-1; j_call: TRBJ2-2; cdr3_aa: CASRTAGSTGELFF
v_call: TRBV6-1; j_call: TRBJ1-6; cdr3_aa: CASSTGLFSPLHF
v_call: TRBV29-1; j_call: TRBJ2-2; cdr3_aa: CSVEGQGSTGELFF
v_call: TRBV20-1; j_call: TRBJ1-1; cdr3_aa: CSAREATKNTEAFF
v_call: TRBV10-3; j_call: TRBJ2-1; cdr3_aa: CAISARGNEQFF
v_call: TRBV20-1; j_call: TRBJ2-7; cdr3_aa: CSARDRYRGRYWSGNYEQYF
v_call: TRBV4-3; j_call: TRBJ2-5; cdr3_aa: CASSQELAGGFGETQYF
v_call: TRBV5-5; j_call: TRBJ2-5; cdr3_aa: CASSWLSRAETQYF
v_call: TRBV7-8; j_call: TRBJ1-5; cdr3_aa: CASSLDGQSNQPQHF
v_call: TRBV5-1; j_call: TRBJ1-2; cdr3_aa: CASVDGPENANYGYTF
v_call: TRBV6-5; j_call: TRBJ2-7; cdr3_aa: CASSYSRASGILEQYF
v_call: TRBV12-3/TRBV12-4; j_call: TRBJ1-4; cdr3_aa: CASSLRGQSIGEKLFF
v_call: TRBV27; j_call: TRBJ2-5; cdr3_aa: CASSGLARGTETQYF
v_call: TRBV29-1; j_call: TRBJ1-2; cdr3_aa: CSVEEGKGGYTF
v_call: TRBV12-3/TRBV12-4; j_call: TRBJ1-1; cdr3_aa: CASSGGGRVRTEAFF
v_call: TRBV27; j_call: TRBJ1-2; cdr3_aa: CASSDPGNGYTF
v_call: TRBV5-1; j_call: TRBJ2-5; cdr3_aa: CASSFRVGETQYF
v_call: TRBV14; j_call: TRBJ2-7; cdr3_aa: CASSPGLAGDYEQYF
v_call: TRBV3-1; j_call: TRBJ2-1; cdr3_aa: CASSHVFNKGTYNEQFF
v_call: TRBV6-1; j_call: TRBJ1-2; cdr3_aa: CASGPGTGLSWSYGYTF
v_call: TRBV5-1; j_call: TRBJ1-6; cdr3_aa: CASSLDRGRSYNSPLHF
v_call: TRBV29-1; j_call: TRBJ2-1; cdr3_aa: CSPMTSNEQFF
v_call: TRBV11-2; j_call: TRBJ2-3; cdr3_aa: CASSRSTDTQYF
v_call: TRBV6-1; j_call: TRBJ1-1; cdr3_aa: CASRRTGELTEAFF
v_call: TRBV6-5; j_call: TRBJ1-4; cdr3_aa: CASSLVSSEKLFF
v_call: TRBV2; j_call: TRBJ2-5; cdr3_aa: CASSEASGGAETQYF
v_call: TRBV3-1; j_call: TRBJ2-3; cdr3_aa: CASSQDRGRGLADTQYF
v_call: TRBV5-1; j_call: TRBJ2-1; cdr3_aa: CASSLARAPGDEQFF
v_call: TRBV20-1; j_call: TRBJ1-3; cdr3_aa: CSAEDRPSGNTIYF
v_call: TRBV5-1; j_call: TRBJ1-1; cdr3_aa: CASSLTGAPNTEAFF
v_call: TRBV29-1; j_call: TRBJ2-1; cdr3_aa: CSVDRGPNEQFF
v_call: TRBV25-1; j_call: TRBJ2-3; cdr3_aa: CASRGHTDTQYF
v_call: TRBV20-1; j_call: TRBJ1-4; cdr3_aa: CSASPTGTNEKLFF
v_call: TRBV6-1; j_call: TRBJ1-6; cdr3_aa: CASSLDPAGSPLHF
v_call: TRBV5-4; j_call: TRBJ1-2; cdr3_aa: CASRASTGFYGYTF
v_call: TRBV2; j_call: TRBJ2-7; cdr3_aa: CASSNRLAGGLEQYF
v_call: TRBV5-5; j_call: TRBJ2-7; cdr3_aa: CASSRIRDRGYEQYF
v_call: TRBV7-9; j_call: TRBJ1-4; cdr3_aa: CASRQGGEKLFF
v_call: TRBV10-3; j_call: TRBJ2-5; cdr3_aa: CAIKSSGKQETQYF
v_call: TRBV6-5; j_call: TRBJ2-3; cdr3_aa: CASSYSEARDTQYF
v_call: TRBV5-6; j_call: TRBJ1-1; cdr3_aa: CASSFSADAQGAFF
v_call: TRBV28; j_call: TRBJ2-5; cdr3_aa: CASSRQGASETQYF
v_call: TRBV24-1; j_call: TRBJ2-5; cdr3_aa: CATSDRGLTYQETQYF